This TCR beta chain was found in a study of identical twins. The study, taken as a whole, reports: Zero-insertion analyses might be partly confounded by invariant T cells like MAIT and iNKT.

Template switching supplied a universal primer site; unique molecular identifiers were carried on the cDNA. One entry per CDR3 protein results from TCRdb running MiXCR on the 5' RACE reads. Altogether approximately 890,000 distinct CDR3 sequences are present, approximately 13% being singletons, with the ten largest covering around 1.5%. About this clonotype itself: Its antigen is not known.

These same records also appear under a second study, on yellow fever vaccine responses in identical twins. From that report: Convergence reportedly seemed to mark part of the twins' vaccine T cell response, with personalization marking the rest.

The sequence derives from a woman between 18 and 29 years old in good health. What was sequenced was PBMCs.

CDR3 residues: CSAPGLAGGPGTDTQYF. The CDR3 bases are TGCAGTGCTCCGGGACTAGCGGGGGGGCCGGGCACAGATACGCAGTATTTT. V is TRBV20-1 and J is TRBJ2-3; 16 bases map to TRBD2. There are 17 residues in the CDR3. The germline V gene encodes CDR1 DFQATT and CDR2 SNEGSKA (reference sequence). Losses at the gene ends were 5 bases for V and 1 base for J; bases not matched to a gene: 6.